The sequence of this T cell receptor (beta chain) was determined in a study of Ad26.COV2.S vaccination and SARS-CoV-2 variants. Looking at the study overall: Participants got Ad26.COV2.S intramuscularly, once or twice 56 days apart.

Sample treatment: some 20 received Ad26.COV2.S at low or high dose, single or two shots; 5 received placebo; per-sample allocation not given. Following the first vaccine or placebo injection, samples were taken on day 63. This Boston cohort included adults aged 18-55 years. As its vector, the vaccine had Ad26, which expressed Wuhan-strain SARS-CoV-2 spike. Assay used: immunoSEQ multiplex PCR; TCRdb lists only in-frame clones, some missing. The sample lists some 340,000 clones; about 86% were seen once. Trimming cost V 2 bases and J 4 bases, with 6 bases left between them. CDR3 length: 13 residues. The sequence came from a person aged 18-65 years who received the Ad26.COV2.S COVID-19 vaccine or a placebo. This chain links TRBV12-3 or TRBV12-4 with TRBJ1-5; D is uncertain. This sample comprised peripheral blood, obtained in a trial of Ad26.COV2.S vaccine versus placebo. The CDR3 region is CASSLMGNQPQHF. CDR3 bases: TGTGCCAGCAGTTTAATGGGTAATCAGCCCCAGCATTTT.